The 25 T cell receptor beta chains listed next were all sequenced from one sample in a study of technical replicates of blood from a few donors. Clones were sequenced by immunoSEQ multiplex PCR, and TCRdb holds only the in-frame ones, with some missing. The table has some 100,000 clones, 96% seen once. The sequenced sample consisted of T cells isolated from PBMCs. The receptors originated from a human donor in good health.

The chain carries TRBV29-1 and TRBJ1-1; D not certain. V was shortened by 0 bases and J by 2 bases, with 7 bases between the two germline ends. This CDR3 contains 13 residues. Germline V gives CDR1 SQVTM, CDR2 ANQGSEA. CDR3 protein: CSVEDGYNTEAFF. The CDR3 DNA reads TGCAGCGTTGAAGACGGTTACAACACTGAAGCTTTCTTT.

The chain couples TRBV5-4 to TRBJ1-1; D ambiguous. Germline loops: CDR1 SGHNT, CDR2 YYREEE (reference sequence). The CDR3 covers 14 residues. V lost 4 bases to trimming and J lost 0 bases, with 10 bases between them. This chain's CDR3 is CASSPERVNTEAFF. The CDR3 DNA follows: TGTGCCAGCAGCCCCGAGAGGGTGAACACTGAAGCTTTCTTT.

The chain combines TRBV7-9 with TRBJ2-4, with 10 bases that match TRBD2. Germline CDR1 reads SEHNR; CDR2 reads FQNEAQ (reference sequence). V gave up 0 bases and J gave up 3 bases; unmatched junction bases: 11. The CDR3 sequence is 19 residues long. CDR3 protein: CASSLAPSGGHLGKNIQYF. As DNA, the CDR3 is TGTGCCAGCAGCTTAGCTCCTAGCGGGGGCCATTTGGGCAAAAACATTCAGTACTTC.

A word on this clone: An end of the junction does not agree with germline; a read error may underlie this. V is TRBV7-7 and J is TRBJ1-5; D is unresolved. Germline V lookup: CDR1 SSHAT, CDR2 FNYEAQ (reference sequence). The CDR3 loop spans 13 amino acids. This chain's CDR3 is CASSRGSDQPQHF. In nucleotides, the CDR3 is TGTGCTAGCAGCCGAGGGTCCGATCAGCCCCAGCATTTT.

CDR3 protein: CASSGPGGQPQHF. In DNA form, the CDR3 reads TGTGCCAGCAGTGGTCCAGGGGGTCAGCCCCAGCATTTT. The chain employs TRBV25-1 and TRBJ1-5; 7 bases agree with TRBD1. Per the germline V gene, CDR1 is MGHDK and CDR2 is SYGVNS. This CDR3 contains 13 residues. The V gene end was trimmed by 4 bases and the J gene end by 6 bases; junction bases not matched to a gene: 3. Filled out from reference TRBV25-1 and TRBJ1-5, the complete variable domain reads EADIYQTPRYLVIGTGKKITLECSQTMGHDKMYWYQQDPGMELHLIHYSYGVNSTEKGDLSSESTVSRIRTEHFPLTLESARPSHTSQYLCASSGPGGQPQHFGDGTRLSIL.

This clone occurred once. The chain combines TRBV15 with TRBJ1-5, with a weak D call TRBD1 (5 bases). Germline values: CDR1 LNHNV, CDR2 YYDKDF (reference sequence). V dropped 1 base and J dropped 2 bases, with 18 bases sitting between them. There are 18 residues in the CDR3. CDR3 DNA sequence: TGTGCCACCAGCAGAGCTGGAGGGTTAGGGGAGGGCAATCAGCCCCAGCATTTT. Encoded protein: CATSRAGGLGEGNQPQHF.

This rearrangement joins TRBV19 to TRBJ1-1; D is undetermined. This CDR3 is built from 15 residues. With 10 bases removed from V and 4 bases from J, the gap between germline ends came to 22 bases. Germline V gene lookup returns CDR1 LNHDA and CDR2 SQIVND (reference sequence). This chain's CDR3 is CATDPEEPPGTEAFF. CDR3 nucleotide sequence: TGTGCCACTGACCCAGAGGAGCCCCCGGGCACTGAAGCTTTCTTT.

The chain links TRBV30 to TRBJ1-5, with 8 bases aligning to TRBD1. Germline assignment: CDR1 GTSNPN and CDR2 SVGIG (reference sequence). The CDR3 length is 13 residues. V lost 4 bases to trimming and J lost 2 bases; unmatched junction nucleotides: 1. CDR3 loop: CAWTGQGNQPQHF. CDR3 DNA: TGTGCCTGGACGGGACAGGGCAATCAGCCCCAGCATTTT.

The J gene is TRBJ2-7, the V gene TRBV6-5, with 12 bases identical to TRBD2. V lost 6 bases to trimming and J lost 5 bases; unmatched junction nucleotides: 8. Germline CDR1 and CDR2: MNHEY and SVGAGI. This CDR3 is built from 15 residues. CDR3 nucleotide sequence: TGTGCCAGCAGCCCTCTAAGACTAGCGGGAGACGAGCAGTACTTC. It translates to CASSPLRLAGDEQYF.

The chain has TRBV11-2 and TRBJ2-1; D is possibly TRBD1 (5 bases). Trimming shortened V by 7 bases and J by 7 bases, and 17 bases separated the two germline ends. Germline loops: CDR1 SGHAT, CDR2 FQNNGV. The CDR3 loop spans 14 amino acids. CDR3 protein: CASTGIKGRNEQFF. In nucleotides, the CDR3 is TGTGCCAGCACGGGTATAAAGGGGCGGAATGAGCAGTTCTTC.

The chain joins TRBV15 to TRBJ1-1; 10 nucleotides agree with TRBD1. This CDR3 has 14 residues. Per the germline V gene, CDR1 is LNHNV and CDR2 is YYDKDF (reference sequence). The trim removed 4 bases at V and 4 bases at J, leaving 3 bases unmatched. Here the CDR3 DNA reads TGTGCCACCAGCACAGGACAGGGGGTCACTGAAGCTTTCTTT. Its translation: CATSTGQGVTEAFF.

The chain employs TRBV6-5 and TRBJ1-5; D is unresolved. The CDR3 length is 13 residues. The V gene lost 6 bases and the J gene lost 4 bases, with 10 bases spanning the gap. Germline V CDR1 and CDR2: MNHEY, SVGAGI. The CDR3, as DNA: TGTGCCAGCAGACAGAGTTATAATCAGCCCCAGCATTTT. Translation gives CASRQSYNQPQHF.

The V and J genes are TRBV9 and TRBJ1-1, with TRBD1 as a possible D gene (6 bases). Per germline, CDR1 SGDLS and CDR2 YYNGEE. V gave up 0 bases and J gave up 1 base, with 16 bases separating them. The CDR3 runs 17 residues. The CDR3, as DNA: TGTGCCAGCAGCGTAGCTACGCGTGGACAGAGGAACACTGAAGCTTTCTTT. It encodes CASSVATRGQRNTEAFF.

This rearrangement joins TRBV19 to TRBJ1-1; D gene uncertain. The length of the CDR3 is 14 residues. Germline CDR1 LNHDA, CDR2 SQIVND (reference sequence). The ends were cut back, 3 bases at V and 7 bases at J, with 15 bases in the middle. The chain's CDR3 is CASSITLTGSEAFF. CDR3 bases: TGTGCCAGTAGTATTACGCTGACTGGGAGTGAAGCTTTCTTT.

This clone occurred once. This rearrangement joins TRBV4-1 to TRBJ1-2, with no clear D. The V gene's germline CDR1 is MGHRA and CDR2 YSYEKL. The CDR3 is 14 amino acids. V lost 2 bases to trimming and J lost 14 bases, with 21 bases between them. Here the CDR3 reads CASSQPLEGGLRTF. CDR3 coding DNA: TGCGCCAGCAGCCAACCCCTGGAAGGCGGACTACGTACCTTC.

The V gene is TRBV18, the J gene TRBJ2-3; D is unresolved. Germline CDR1 is KGHSH and CDR2 is LQKENI. CDR3 length equals 12 residues. V shed 1 base and J shed 8 bases, with 7 bases lying between them. The CDR3 bases are TGTGCCAGCTCACCACAATCGGGTACGCAGTATTTT. Protein product: CASSPQSGTQYF.

The chain carries TRBV7-6 and TRBJ1-2; the D gene is possibly TRBD1 (5 bases). V was shortened by 8 bases and J by 4 bases, with 14 bases between the two germline ends. The germline V gene encodes CDR1 SGHVS and CDR2 FNYEAQ. The CDR3 covers 13 residues. CDR3 region: CASGAAPGYGYTF. The CDR3 DNA follows: TGTGCCAGCGGGGCGGCCCCGGGCTATGGCTACACCTTC.

The V call is TRBV11-2, the J call TRBJ1-1; no clear D. The CDR3 is 15 amino acids. The V end lost 5 bases, the J end lost 0 bases, and 13 bases lay between the germline ends. Germline V gives CDR1 SGHAT, CDR2 FQNNGV. CDR3 loop: CASSRDGIMNTEAFF. The CDR3 DNA is TGTGCCAGCAGCCGCGACGGGATCATGAACACTGAAGCTTTCTTT.

The chain is built from TRBV12-5 and TRBJ1-6, with D maybe TRBD1 (6 bases). CDR3 length: 16 amino acids. Between the trimmed V and J ends, which lost 4 bases and 6 bases, there was a span of 16 bases. Germline V gene data show CDR1 as LGHNT and CDR2 as FRNRAP. The CDR3 DNA is TGTGCTAGTGGTTCACTGACAGGCCTTGTTAATTCACCCCTCCACTTT. This gives the protein CASGSLTGLVNSPLHF.

A note on this clone: In the same sample, other DNA sequences code for this CDR3. The rearrangement joins TRBV15 to TRBJ2-7; D is possibly TRBD1 (5 bases). The germline V gene has CDR1 LNHNV and CDR2 YYDKDF (reference sequence). Trimming left V 0 bases short and J 3 bases short, with 9 bases between. This CDR3 is built from 14 residues. In DNA form, the CDR3 reads TGTGCCACCAGCAGAGATAGGGGCAGCTACGAGCAGTACTTC. Translating it yields CATSRDRGSYEQYF.

The chain couples TRBV30 to TRBJ2-3; possibly TRBD1 for D (5 bases). Trimming shortened V by 8 bases and J by 2 bases, and 20 bases separated the two germline ends. The CDR3 loop spans 15 amino acids. Per germline, CDR1 GTSNPN and CDR2 SVGIG (reference sequence). The CDR3 DNA reads as TGTGCCGGATCCCCCCGACAGCACTTCACAGATACGCAGTATTTT. Amino acid sequence: CAGSPRQHFTDTQYF. Looking up the rest from reference TRBV30 and TRBJ2-3 gives the full variable domain: SQTIHQWPATLVQPVGSPLSLECTVEGTSNPNLYWYRQAAGRGLQLLFYSVGIGQISSEVPQNLSASRPQDRQFILSSKKLLLSDSGFYLCAGSPRQHFTDTQYFGPGTRLTVL.

The chain combines TRBV7-6 with TRBJ2-5; 9 bases line up with TRBD1. CDR1 SGHVS and CDR2 FNYEAQ come from the germline V gene. V trimming: 1 base; J trimming: 1 base; junction bases outside the gene matches: 10. This CDR3 spans 18 amino acids. The DNA for the CDR3 is TGTGCCAGCAGCTTAGGGGTGGGACAGGGACTCGTCCAAGAGACCCAGTACTTC. Translated: CASSLGVGQGLVQETQYF. The variable domain in full, completed from reference TRBV7-6 and TRBJ2-5, reads GAGVSQSPRYKVTKRGQDVALRCDPISGHVSLYWYRQALGQGPEFLTYFNYEAQQDKSGLPNDRFSAERPEGSISTLTIQRTEQRDSAMYRCASSLGVGQGLVQETQYFGPGTRLLVL.

The CDR3 DNA follows: TGTGCCAGCAGTGACTCTACGTCAAGCGGCGGGGCAGATACGCAGTATTTT. Its translation: CASSDSTSSGGADTQYF. V usage is TRBV6-4 and J usage is TRBJ2-3, with D possibly being TRBD2 (6 bases). Trimming stripped 0 bases from V and 4 bases from J, with 17 bases between. The CDR3 covers 17 residues. Per germline, CDR1 MRHNA and CDR2 SNTAGT.

This clone has just a few counts. V and J are TRBV11-2 and TRBJ1-2; 7 positions match TRBD1. After removal of 8 bases from V and 6 bases from J, the junction contained 9 bases not matched to a gene. The CDR3 spans 13 residues. Germline values: CDR1 SGHAT, CDR2 FQNNGV. The CDR3 loop is CASSGDRLHGYTF. In DNA form, the CDR3 reads TGTGCCAGCTCTGGGGACAGACTGCATGGCTACACCTTC. Full variable domain (remainder filled in from reference TRBV11-2 and TRBJ1-2): EAGVAQSPRYKIIEKRQSVAFWCNPISGHATLYWYQQILGQGPKLLIQFQNNGVVDDSQLPKDRFSAERLKGVDSTLKIQPAKLEDSAVYLCASSGDRLHGYTFGSGTRLTVV.

This chain connects TRBV18 to TRBJ1-4; a possible D gene is TRBD1 (5 bases). This CDR3 contains 14 residues. V lost 2 bases to trimming and J lost 5 bases, with 9 bases between them. Germline-derived CDR1 and CDR2 are KGHSH and LQKENI. DNA for the CDR3: TGTGCCAGCTCACCAGGGGGGTCCAATGAAAAACTGTTTTTT. It yields the protein CASSPGGSNEKLFF.